This TCR beta chain comes out of a study of cytomegalovirus exposure and HLA in healthy donors. Study conclusions and caveats: V- and J-gene trimming in TCR beta was tied to a missense DCLRE1C variant by an analysis performed later. TCR beta sequences reportedly predicted most subjects' HLA-A and HLA-B alleles accurately.

Concerning this clone itself: Its antigen remains unidentified.

Trimming took 2 bases from V and 9 from J; bases not matched to a gene: 5. The CDR3 runs to 13 residues. In germline, CDR1 is MNHEY, CDR2 SMNVEV (reference sequence). PCR employed 60 Vbeta and 13 Jbeta primers. Sequenced by immunoSEQ multiplex PCR; TCRdb stores in-frame clones only, minus some. The repertoire holds 130,000 to 150,000 clones, with 64% as singletons. This TCR came from a woman aged 25-40 years in good health and CMV-seropositive. Sequenced sample: PBMCs. The genes are TRBV27 and TRBJ2-3; 7 bases agree with TRBD2. The CDR3 DNA follows: TGTGCCAGCAGTTTAGAATTGGGACTAACGCAGTATTTT. This translates into CASSLELGLTQYF.